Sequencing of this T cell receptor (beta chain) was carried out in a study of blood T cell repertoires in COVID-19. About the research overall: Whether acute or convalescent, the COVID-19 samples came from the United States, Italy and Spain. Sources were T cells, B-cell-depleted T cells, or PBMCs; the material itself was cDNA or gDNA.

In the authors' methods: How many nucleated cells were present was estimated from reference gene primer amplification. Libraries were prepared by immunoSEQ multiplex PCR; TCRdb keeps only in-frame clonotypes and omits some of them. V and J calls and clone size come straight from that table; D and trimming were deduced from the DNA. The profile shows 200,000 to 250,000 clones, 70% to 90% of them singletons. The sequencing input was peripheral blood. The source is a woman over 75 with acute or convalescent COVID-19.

DNA for the CDR3: TGTGCCAGCAGCTTAATCATAGCGGGGACGCCGAAAGATACGCAGTATTTT. Its protein is CASSLIIAGTPKDTQYF. The chain recombines TRBV7-8 with TRBJ2-3; 8 bases line up with TRBD2. The CDR3 extends over 17 amino acids. Per the germline V gene, CDR1 is SGHVS and CDR2 is FQNEAQ. After removal of 2 bases from V and 5 bases from J, the junction contained 12 bases not matched to a gene. The full variable domain, rest sourced from reference TRBV7-8 and TRBJ2-3, is GAGVSQSPRYKVAKRGQDVALRCDPISGHVSLFWYQQALGQGPEFLTYFQNEAQLDKSGLPSDRFFAERPEGSVSTLKIQRTQQEDSAVYLCASSLIIAGTPKDTQYFGPGTRLTVL.